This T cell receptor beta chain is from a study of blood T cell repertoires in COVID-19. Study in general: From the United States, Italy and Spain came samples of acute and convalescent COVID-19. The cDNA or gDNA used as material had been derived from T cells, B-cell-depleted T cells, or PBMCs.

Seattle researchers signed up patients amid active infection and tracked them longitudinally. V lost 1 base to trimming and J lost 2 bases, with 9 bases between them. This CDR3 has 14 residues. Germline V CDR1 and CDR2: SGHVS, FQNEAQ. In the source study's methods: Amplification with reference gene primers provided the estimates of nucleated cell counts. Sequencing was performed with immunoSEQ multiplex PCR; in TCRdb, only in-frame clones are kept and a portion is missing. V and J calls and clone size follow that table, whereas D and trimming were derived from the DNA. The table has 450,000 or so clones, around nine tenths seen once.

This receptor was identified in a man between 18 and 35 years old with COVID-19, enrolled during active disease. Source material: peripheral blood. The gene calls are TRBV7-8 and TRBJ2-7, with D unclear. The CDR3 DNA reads TGTGCCAGCAGCTTAGGACCGGGTACCTACGAGCAGTACTTC. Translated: CASSLGPGTYEQYF.